The 4 T cell receptor beta chains in this list originate from one sample, sequenced in a study of T cells in Graves' hyperthyroidism and ophthalmopathy. Regions amplified from RNA transcripts were the TCR beta CDR3 regions. The study used the HTBI primer set for a first-round RT-PCR of the TCR CDR3. One entry per CDR3 protein, called by TCRdb with MiXCR from the multiplex PCR reads. The sample consists of about 590,000 distinct CDR3 sequences, about a sixth of them appearing once. Sequenced input: blood. Every receptor here comes from a woman in her twenties or thirties with Graves' hyperthyroidism.

This clonotype was detected only a few times. This chain connects TRBV6-5 to TRBJ2-1; either TRBD1 or TRBD2 may supply D (5 bases each). This CDR3 comprises 11 residues. Germline CDR1 and CDR2: MNHEY and SVGAGI. Trimming took 1 base from V and 10 from J, leaving 5 bases between them. The CDR3 DNA sequence: TGTGCCAGCAGTTACTGGGGGGAGCAGTTCTTC. As protein: CASSYWGEQFF.

This clonotype occurred a few times. The chain employs TRBV6-1 and TRBJ1-1; D ambiguous. The V end was cut by 7 bases, the J end by 1 base, with 7 bases between. The CDR3 contains 12 residues. The germline V gene has CDR1 MNHNS and CDR2 SASEGT. Written as DNA, the CDR3 is TGTGCCAGCACCCAGACGAACACTGAAGCTTTCTTT. Translated: CASTQTNTEAFF.

V usage is TRBV30 and J usage is TRBJ1-3, with D maybe TRBD1 (5 bases). Trimming removed 5 bases at V and 0 bases at J, with 8 bases between. CDR3 length: 13 residues. Germline V gene sequence: CDR1 GTSNPN, CDR2 SVGIG (reference sequence). The CDR3 reads CAWQGISGNTIYF. In nucleotides, the CDR3 is TGTGCCTGGCAGGGAATCTCTGGAAACACCATATATTTT.

This clonotype was detected many times. This chain uses TRBV5-1 with TRBJ2-1; 11 bases agree with TRBD1. The germline V gene has CDR1 SGHRS and CDR2 YFSETQ. The CDR3 loop spans 17 amino acids. Trimming took 4 bases from V and 0 from J; bases not matched to a gene: 6. CDR3 DNA: TGCGCCAGCAGCGTGGGACAGGGGGAAAGCTCCTACAATGAGCAGTTCTTC. Translating it yields CASSVGQGESSYNEQFF.